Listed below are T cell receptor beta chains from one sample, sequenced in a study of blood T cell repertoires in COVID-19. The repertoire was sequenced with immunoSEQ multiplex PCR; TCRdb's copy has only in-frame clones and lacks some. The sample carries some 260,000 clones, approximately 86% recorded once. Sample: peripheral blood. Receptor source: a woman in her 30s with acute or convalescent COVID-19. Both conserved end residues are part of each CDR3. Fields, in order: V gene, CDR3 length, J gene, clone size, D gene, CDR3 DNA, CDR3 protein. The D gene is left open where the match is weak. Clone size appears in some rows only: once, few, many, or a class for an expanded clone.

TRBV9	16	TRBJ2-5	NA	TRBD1	TGTGCCAGCAGCCTAAACAGGGGGCAGATTCAAGAGACCCAGTACTTC	CASSLNRGQIQETQYF
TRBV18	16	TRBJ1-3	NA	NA	TGTGCCAGCTCACCCGAGGGCCGCGCCAGGAGAAACACCATATATTTT	CASSPEGRARRNTIYF
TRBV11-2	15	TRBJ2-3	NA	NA	TGTGCCAGCAGCTTAGTGGGCGGGCCCACAGATACGCAGTATTTT	CASSLVGGPTDTQYF
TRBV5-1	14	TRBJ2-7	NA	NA	TGCGCCAGCAGCCCCCCCTCCGTCCGCGACGAGCAGTACTTC	CASSPPSVRDEQYF
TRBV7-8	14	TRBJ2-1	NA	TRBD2	TGTGCCAGCAGCTTACCAGGACTAGCGAATGAGCAGTTCTTC	CASSLPGLANEQFF
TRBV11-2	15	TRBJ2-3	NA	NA	TGTGCCAGCAGCGAGGAGGGACAGAAAACAGATACGCAGTATTTT	CASSEEGQKTDTQYF
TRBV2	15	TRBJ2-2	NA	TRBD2	TGTGCCAGCAGGGGGCTAGCGGGAGGTACCGGGGAGCTGTTTTTT	CASRGLAGGTGELFF
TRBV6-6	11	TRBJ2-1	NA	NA	TGTGCCAGCAGTTCCAGGAATGAGCAGTTCTTC	CASSSRNEQFF
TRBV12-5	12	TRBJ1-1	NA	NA	TGTGCTAGTGGCCTTCTGAACACTGAAGCTTTCTTT	CASGLLNTEAFF
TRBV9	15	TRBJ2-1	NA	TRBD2	TGTGCCAGCAGCGTGGGAGCGGGGGGCTACAATGAGCAGTTCTTC	CASSVGAGGYNEQFF
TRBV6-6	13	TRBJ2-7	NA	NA	TGTGCCAGCAGCTTCCTTCGCGGCTACGAGCAGTACTTC	CASSFLRGYEQYF
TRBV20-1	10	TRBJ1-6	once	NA	TGCAGTGCGTACCGGGACAAACTCTACTTT	CSAYRDKLYF
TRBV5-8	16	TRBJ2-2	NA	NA	TGTGCCAGCAGCTTGGCAGCGTCAAGAGTATCCGGGGAGCTGTTTTTT	CASSLAASRVSGELFF
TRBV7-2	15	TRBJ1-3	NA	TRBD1	TGTGCCAGCAGACCAACAGGGGGCCGTGGAAACACCATATATTTT	CASRPTGGRGNTIYF
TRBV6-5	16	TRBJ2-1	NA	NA	TGTGCCAGCAGTTACTCGAATACGGCAGGGTACAATGAGCAGTTCTTC	CASSYSNTAGYNEQFF
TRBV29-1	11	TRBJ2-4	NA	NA	TGCAGCGTTGATCTACAAAACATTCAGTACTTC	CSVDLQNIQYF
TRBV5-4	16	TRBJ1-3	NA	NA	TGTGCCAGCAGCTTGGAGGCAGGGAACTCTGGAAACACCATATATTTT	CASSLEAGNSGNTIYF
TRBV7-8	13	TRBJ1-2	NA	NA	TGTGCCAGCAGCTTAAGGGACAATGGGGGCTACACCTTC	CASSLRDNGGYTF
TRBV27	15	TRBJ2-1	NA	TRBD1	TGTGCCAGCAGGACGGACAGGGGACGCCCCAATGAGCAGTTCTTC	CASRTDRGRPNEQFF
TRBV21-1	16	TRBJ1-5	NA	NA	TGTGCCAGCAGCTTAGGGGACAGGGGCAGCAATCAGCCCCAGCATTTT	CASSLGDRGSNQPQHF
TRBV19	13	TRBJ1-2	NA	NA	TGTGCCAGTAGTACGACGGGGAACTATGGCTACACCTTC	CASSTTGNYGYTF
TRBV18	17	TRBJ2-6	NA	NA	TGTGCCAGCTCACTAAAACAGGCGGACTCTGGGGCCAACGTCCTGACTTTC	CASSLKQADSGANVLTF
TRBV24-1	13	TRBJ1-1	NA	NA	TGTGCCACCAGTGAGCCAGGGTTATCTGAAGCTTTCTTT	CATSEPGLSEAFF
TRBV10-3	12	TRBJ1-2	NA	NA	TGTGCCATCAGCTCGGACTCGGGTGGCTACACCTTC	CAISSDSGGYTF
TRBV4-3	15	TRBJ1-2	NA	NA	TGCGCCAGCAGCCAAGCGGCCGCGGGAGGCTATGGCTACACCTTC	CASSQAAAGGYGYTF
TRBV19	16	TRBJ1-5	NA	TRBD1	TGTGCCAGTAGTTATGCTAGAGGACAGGGTGGTCAGCCCCAGCATTTT	CASSYARGQGGQPQHF
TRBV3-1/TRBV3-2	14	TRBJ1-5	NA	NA	TGTGCCAGCAGCCAAGCAGGGAACAATCAGCCCCAGCATTTT	CASSQAGNNQPQHF
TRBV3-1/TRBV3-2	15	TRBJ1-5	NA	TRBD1	TGTGCCAGCAGCCAAGGACAGGGAGGTGGTCAGCCCCAGCATTTT	CASSQGQGGGQPQHF
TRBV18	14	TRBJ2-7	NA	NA	TGTGCCAGCTCACCACAGCGAAACTCCTACGAGCAGTACTTC	CASSPQRNSYEQYF
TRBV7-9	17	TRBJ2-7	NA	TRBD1	TGTGCCAGCAGCTACCAACCGGGACAGGGGCCTTCCTACGAGCAGTACTTC	CASSYQPGQGPSYEQYF
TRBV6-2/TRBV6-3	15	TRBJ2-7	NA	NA	TGTGCCAGCAGTTACCGGGAGCACACGTACTACGAGCAGTACTTC	CASSYREHTYYEQYF
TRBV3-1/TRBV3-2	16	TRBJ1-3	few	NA	TGTGCCAGCAGCCAAACCCAGGGCTTCTCTGGAAACACCATATATTTT	CASSQTQGFSGNTIYF
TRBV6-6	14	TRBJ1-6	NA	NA	TGTGCCAGCAGTTACCCCGAAAGAGGTTCACCCCTCCACTTT	CASSYPERGSPLHF
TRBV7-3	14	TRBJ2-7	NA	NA	TGTGCCAGCAGCTTAAAGGCAGGGCCCTACGAGCAGTACTTC	CASSLKAGPYEQYF
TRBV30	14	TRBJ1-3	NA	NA	TGTGCCTGGACTTTCGCGCACTCTGGAAACACCATATATTTT	CAWTFAHSGNTIYF
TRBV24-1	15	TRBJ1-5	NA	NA	TGTGCCACCAGTGATCAAACGGGGGGCAATCAGCCCCAGCATTTT	CATSDQTGGNQPQHF
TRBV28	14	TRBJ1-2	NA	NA	TGTGCCAGCAGTTTATCGGGCAGGGCGGGAGGCTACACCTTC	CASSLSGRAGGYTF
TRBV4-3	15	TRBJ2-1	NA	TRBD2	TGCGCCAGCAGCCAAGACGGGACTATCTACAATGAGCAGTTCTTC	CASSQDGTIYNEQFF
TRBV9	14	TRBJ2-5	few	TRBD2	TGTGCCAGCGAGCGGGGAGTAGGCCAAGAGACCCAGTACTTC	CASERGVGQETQYF
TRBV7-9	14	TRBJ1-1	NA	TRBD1	TGTGCCAGCGTCACCGGGACAGGGGGCACTGAAGCTTTCTTT	CASVTGTGGTEAFF
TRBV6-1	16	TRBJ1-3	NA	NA	TGTGCCAGCAGTGCGAAGAGACAGTTCTCTGGAAACACCATATATTTT	CASSAKRQFSGNTIYF
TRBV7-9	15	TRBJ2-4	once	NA	TGTGCCAGCAGTCCCCGAGGGAGAGCCAAAAACATTCAGTACTTC	CASSPRGRAKNIQYF
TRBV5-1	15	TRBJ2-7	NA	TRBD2	TGCGCCAGCAGCATGGGACTAGCGGGAAAGGACGAGCAGTACTTC	CASSMGLAGKDEQYF
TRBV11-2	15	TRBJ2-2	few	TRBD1	TGTGCCAGCAGCTTAGAGACAGGGGCGGTCGGGGAGCTGTTTTTT	CASSLETGAVGELFF
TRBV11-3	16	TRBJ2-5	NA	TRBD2	TGTGCCAGCAGCTTAGAGATGGCTAGCGGGGGGGAGACCCAGTACTTC	CASSLEMASGGETQYF
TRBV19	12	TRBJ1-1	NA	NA	TGTGCCAGTAGTTTTCTTGACACTGAAGCTTTCTTT	CASSFLDTEAFF
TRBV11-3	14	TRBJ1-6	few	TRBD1	TGTGCCAGCAGTAAGGGACAGGGTGATTCACCCCTCCACTTT	CASSKGQGDSPLHF
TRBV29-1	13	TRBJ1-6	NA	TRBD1	TGCAGCGTAGGACAGGCTCCGGGATCACCCCTCCACTTT	CSVGQAPGSPLHF
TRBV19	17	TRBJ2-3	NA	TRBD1	TGTGCCAGTAGTAAACAGGGGAACGTAGGGTCCACAGATACGCAGTATTTT	CASSKQGNVGSTDTQYF
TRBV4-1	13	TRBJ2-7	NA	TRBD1	TGCGCCAGCAGCCAAAACAGGGGCTACGAGCAGTACTTC	CASSQNRGYEQYF
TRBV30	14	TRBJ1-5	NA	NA	TGTGCCTGGAGTGCGGACACGGCCAATCAGCCCCAGCATTTT	CAWSADTANQPQHF
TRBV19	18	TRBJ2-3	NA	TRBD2	TGTGCCAGTAGGATGGGACTAGCGGGACCCGGCCGGGCAGATACGCAGTATTTT	CASRMGLAGPGRADTQYF
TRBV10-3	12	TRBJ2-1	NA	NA	TGTGCCATCGGTCCTAGGGGCAATGAGCAGTTCTTC	CAIGPRGNEQFF
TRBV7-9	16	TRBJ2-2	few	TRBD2	TGTGCCAGCGCCGTCGGGGAGGGTGCGAACACCGGGGAGCTGTTTTTT	CASAVGEGANTGELFF
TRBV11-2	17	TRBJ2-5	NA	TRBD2	TGTGCCAGCGGTCAGATTCCGGGACTAGCGGGACAGGAGACCCAGTACTTC	CASGQIPGLAGQETQYF
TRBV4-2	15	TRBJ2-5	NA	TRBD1	TGTGCCAGCAGCAAAGGGACAGGGGGCCAAGAGACCCAGTACTTC	CASSKGTGGQETQYF
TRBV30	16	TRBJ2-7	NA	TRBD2	TGTGCCTGGAAGAGGACTAATCTAGCGGGAACCTACGAGCAGTACTTC	CAWKRTNLAGTYEQYF
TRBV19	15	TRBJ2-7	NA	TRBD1	TGTGCCAGTACCACAGACCCGGACAGGGGCGACGAGCAGTACTTC	CASTTDPDRGDEQYF